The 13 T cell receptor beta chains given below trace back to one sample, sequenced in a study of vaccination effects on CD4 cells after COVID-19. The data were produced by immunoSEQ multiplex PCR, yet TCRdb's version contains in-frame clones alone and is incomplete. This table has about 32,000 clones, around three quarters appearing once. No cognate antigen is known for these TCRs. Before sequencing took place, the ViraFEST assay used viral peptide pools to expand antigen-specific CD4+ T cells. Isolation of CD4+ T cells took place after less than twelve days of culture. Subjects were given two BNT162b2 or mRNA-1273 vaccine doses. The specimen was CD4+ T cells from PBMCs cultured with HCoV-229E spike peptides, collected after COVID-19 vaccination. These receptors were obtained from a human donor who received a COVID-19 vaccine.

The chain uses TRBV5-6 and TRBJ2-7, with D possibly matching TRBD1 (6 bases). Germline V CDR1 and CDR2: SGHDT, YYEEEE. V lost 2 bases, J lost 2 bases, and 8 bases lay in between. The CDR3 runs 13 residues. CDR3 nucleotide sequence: TGTGCCAGCAGCTTAGGGGGAACCTACGAGCAGTACTTC. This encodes CASSLGGTYEQYF.

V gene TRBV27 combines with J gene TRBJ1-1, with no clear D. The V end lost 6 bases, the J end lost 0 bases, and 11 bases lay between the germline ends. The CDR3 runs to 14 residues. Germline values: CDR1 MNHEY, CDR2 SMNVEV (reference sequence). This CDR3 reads CASSQQFMNTEAFF. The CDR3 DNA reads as TGTGCCAGCAGCCAACAGTTCATGAACACTGAAGCTTTCTTT.

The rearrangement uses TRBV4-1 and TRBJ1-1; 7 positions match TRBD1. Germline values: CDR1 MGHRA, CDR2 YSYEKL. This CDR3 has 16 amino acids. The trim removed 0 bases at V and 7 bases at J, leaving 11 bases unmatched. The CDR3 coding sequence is TGCGCCAGCAGCCAAGATCCCAGACAGGGACGAATTGAAGCTTTCTTT. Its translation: CASSQDPRQGRIEAFF.

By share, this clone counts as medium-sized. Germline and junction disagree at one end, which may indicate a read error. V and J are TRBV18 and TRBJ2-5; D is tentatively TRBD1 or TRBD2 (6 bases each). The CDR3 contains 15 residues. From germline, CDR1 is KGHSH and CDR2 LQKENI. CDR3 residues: CASSPYFGGPGGADF. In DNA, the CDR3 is TGTGCCAGCTCACCATATTTTGGGGGCCCTGGCGGGGCCGACTTC.

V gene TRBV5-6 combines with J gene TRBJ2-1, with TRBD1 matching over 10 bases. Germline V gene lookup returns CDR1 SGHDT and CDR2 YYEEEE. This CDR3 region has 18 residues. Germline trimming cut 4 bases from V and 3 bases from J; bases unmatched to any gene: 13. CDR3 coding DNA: TGTGCCAGCAGCGCCGACAGGGGGCGTGGGATTTTCTACAATGAGCAGTTCTTC. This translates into CASSADRGRGIFYNEQFF.

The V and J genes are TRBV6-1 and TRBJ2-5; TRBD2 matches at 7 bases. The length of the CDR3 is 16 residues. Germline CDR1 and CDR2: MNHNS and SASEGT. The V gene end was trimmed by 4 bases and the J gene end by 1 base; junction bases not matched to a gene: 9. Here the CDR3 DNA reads TGTGCCAGCAGTGTAACGGGGGGTGCTACCCAAGAGACCCAGTACTTC. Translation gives CASSVTGGATQETQYF.

The CDR3, as DNA: TGTGCCAGCAGTGAAAGGACTAGCGGGAGGCGCGGGTTTAGAAACATTCAGTACTTC. Its translation: CASSERTSGRRGFRNIQYF. The rearrangement uses TRBV27 and TRBJ2-4; 14 positions agree with TRBD2. With V trimmed by 5 bases and J by 6 bases, 15 bases remained unmatched. CDR3 size: 19 residues. CDR1 is MNHEY and CDR2 is SMNVEV in the germline V gene (reference sequence).

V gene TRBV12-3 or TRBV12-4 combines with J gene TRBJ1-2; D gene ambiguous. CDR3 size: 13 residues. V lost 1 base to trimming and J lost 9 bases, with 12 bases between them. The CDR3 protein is CASSLGGLASYTF. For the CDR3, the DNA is TGTGCCAGCAGTTTAGGAGGCTTAGCCAGCTACACCTTC.

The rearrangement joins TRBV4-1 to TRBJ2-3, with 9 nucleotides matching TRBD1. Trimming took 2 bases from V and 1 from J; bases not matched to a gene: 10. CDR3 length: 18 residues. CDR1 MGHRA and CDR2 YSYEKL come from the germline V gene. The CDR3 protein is CASSQPVFRDRGTDTQYF. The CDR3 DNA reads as TGCGCCAGCAGCCAACCTGTCTTCCGGGACAGGGGCACAGATACGCAGTATTTT.

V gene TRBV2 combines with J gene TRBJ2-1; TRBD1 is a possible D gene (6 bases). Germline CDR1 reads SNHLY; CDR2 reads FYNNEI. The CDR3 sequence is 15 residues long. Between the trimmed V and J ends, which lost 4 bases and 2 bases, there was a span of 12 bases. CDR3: CASSADRGTYNEQFF. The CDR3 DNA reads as TGTGCCAGCAGTGCGGACAGAGGAACCTACAATGAGCAGTTCTTC.

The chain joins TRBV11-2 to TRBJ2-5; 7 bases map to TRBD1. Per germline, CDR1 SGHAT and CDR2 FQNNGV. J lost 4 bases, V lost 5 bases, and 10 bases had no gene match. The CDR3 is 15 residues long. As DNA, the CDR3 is TGTGCCAGCAGCCCTACCCGGACAGGAAGAGAGACCCAGTACTTC. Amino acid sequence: CASSPTRTGRETQYF.

The CDR3 loop reads CASSPTYSNQPQHF. Written as DNA, the CDR3 is TGTGCCAGCTCACCAACCTATAGCAATCAGCCCCAGCATTTT. This rearrangement joins TRBV18 to TRBJ1-5; D is unclear. Trimming removed 2 bases at V and 0 bases at J, with 5 bases between. CDR1 is KGHSH and CDR2 is LQKENI in the germline V gene. This CDR3 comprises 14 residues.

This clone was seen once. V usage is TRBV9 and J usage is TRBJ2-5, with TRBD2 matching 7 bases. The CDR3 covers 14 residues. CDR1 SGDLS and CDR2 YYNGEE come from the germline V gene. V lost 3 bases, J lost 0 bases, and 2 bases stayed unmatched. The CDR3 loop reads CASSGGGYQETQYF. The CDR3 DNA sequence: TGTGCCAGCAGCGGGGGGGGGTACCAAGAGACCCAGTACTTC.